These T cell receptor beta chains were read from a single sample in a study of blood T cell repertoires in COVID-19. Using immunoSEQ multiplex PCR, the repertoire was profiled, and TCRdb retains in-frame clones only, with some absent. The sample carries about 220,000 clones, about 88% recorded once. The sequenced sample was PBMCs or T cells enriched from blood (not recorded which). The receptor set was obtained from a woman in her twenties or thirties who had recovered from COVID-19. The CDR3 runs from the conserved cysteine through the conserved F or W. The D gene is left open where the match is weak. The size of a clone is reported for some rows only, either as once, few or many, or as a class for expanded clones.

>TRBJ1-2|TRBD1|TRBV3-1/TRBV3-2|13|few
CASSTGQSYGYTF
TGTGCCAGCAGCACGGGACAGAGTTATGGCTACACCTTC
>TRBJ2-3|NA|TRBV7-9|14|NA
CASSATRSADTQYF
TGTGCCAGCAGCGCCACCCGGAGCGCAGATACGCAGTATTTT
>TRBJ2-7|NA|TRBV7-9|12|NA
CASSLDRWQQYF
TGTGCCAGCAGCTTAGACAGGTGGCAGCAGTACTTC
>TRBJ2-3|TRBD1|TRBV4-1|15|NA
CASSSGQGLGDTQYF
TGCGCCAGCAGCTCAGGACAGGGGTTGGGAGATACGCAGTATTTT
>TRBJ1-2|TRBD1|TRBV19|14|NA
CASSIVPTGSGYTF
TGTGCCAGTAGTATAGTCCCGACAGGGTCTGGCTACACCTTC
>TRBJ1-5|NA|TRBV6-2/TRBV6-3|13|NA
CASSADGNQPQHF
TGTGCCAGCAGTGCAGACGGGAATCAGCCCCAGCATTTT
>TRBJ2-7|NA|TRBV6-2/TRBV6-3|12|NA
CASSPSNYEQYF
TGTGCCAGCAGTCCGAGCAACTACGAGCAGTACTTC
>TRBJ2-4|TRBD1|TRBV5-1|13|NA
CASSLSRGQGEYF
TGCGCCAGCAGCTTAAGCCGAGGACAGGGAGAGTACTTC
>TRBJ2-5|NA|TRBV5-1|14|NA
CASSGERGGETQYF
TGCGCCAGCAGCGGTGAGCGAGGAGGAGAGACCCAGTACTTC
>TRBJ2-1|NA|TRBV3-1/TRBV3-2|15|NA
CASSQSGGGYNEQFF
TGTGCCAGCAGCCAGTCGGGGGGCGGATACAATGAGCAGTTCTTC
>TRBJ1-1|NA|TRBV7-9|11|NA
CASNTGTEAFF
TGTGCCAGCAACACAGGGACTGAAGCTTTCTTT
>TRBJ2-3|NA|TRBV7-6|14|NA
CASSLASYTDTQYF
TGTGCCAGCAGCTTAGCGTCCTACACAGATACGCAGTATTTT
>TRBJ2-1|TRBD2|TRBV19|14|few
CASSWTSGGDEQFF
TGTGCCAGTAGTTGGACTAGCGGGGGGGACGAGCAGTTCTTC
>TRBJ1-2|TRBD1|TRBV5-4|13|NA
CASSRGQHYGYTF
TGTGCCAGCAGCCGGGGACAGCACTATGGCTACACCTTC
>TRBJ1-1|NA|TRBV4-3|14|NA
CASSQPDRHTEAFF
TGCGCCAGCAGCCAACCTGACAGACACACTGAAGCTTTCTTT